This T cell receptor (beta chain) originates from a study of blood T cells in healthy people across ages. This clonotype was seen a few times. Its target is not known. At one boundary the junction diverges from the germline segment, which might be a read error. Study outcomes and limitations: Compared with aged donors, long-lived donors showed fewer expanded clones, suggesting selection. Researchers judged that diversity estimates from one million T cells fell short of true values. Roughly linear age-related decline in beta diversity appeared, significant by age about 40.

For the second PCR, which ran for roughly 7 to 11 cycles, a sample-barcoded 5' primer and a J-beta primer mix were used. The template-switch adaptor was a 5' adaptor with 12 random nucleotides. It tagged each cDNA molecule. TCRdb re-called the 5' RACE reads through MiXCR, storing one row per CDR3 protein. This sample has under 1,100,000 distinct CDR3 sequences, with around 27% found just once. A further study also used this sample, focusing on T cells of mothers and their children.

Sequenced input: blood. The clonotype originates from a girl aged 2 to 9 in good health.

The CDR3 loop is CASSLRGQTLNTGELFF. DNA for the CDR3: TGCGCCAGCAGCTTACGAGGACAAACTTTGAACACCGGGGAGCTGTTTTTT. The chain uses TRBV7-2 and TRBJ2-2; weak D call: TRBD1 (5 bases). CDR1 is SGHTA, CDR2 FQGNSA, per germline. This CDR3 contains 17 residues.